The 17 T cell receptor beta chains below were found in one sample sequenced in a study of CD8 T cells in ankylosing spondylitis. TCRdb reanalysed the 5' RACE reads using MiXCR and keeps one entry per CDR3 protein. Of under 200,000 distinct CDR3 sequences detected, around 13% appear once; the ten largest clones hold about 11%. The specimen was blood, either unsorted or a sorted T cell fraction (not recorded which). These TCRs come from a female donor with ankylosing spondylitis or in good health (not recorded which).

In its sample, this clonotype was seen many times. CDR3 sequence (DNA): TGTGCCACCGGCCGGAGGGGGGATCAGCCCCAGCATTTT. The encoded protein is CATGRRGDQPQHF. The V call is TRBV24-1, the J call TRBJ1-5; D possibly corresponds to TRBD1 (6 bases). The CDR3 totals 13 residues. V shed 9 bases and J shed 5 bases, with 13 bases lying between them. CDR1 is KGHDR, CDR2 SFDVKD, per germline.

In this sample, this clonotype turned up a few times. The chain carries TRBV29-1 and TRBJ2-7; TRBD2 agrees at 14 bases. CDR1 and CDR2 (germline): SQVTM, ANQGSEA. V was clipped by 1 base and J by 0 bases; unmatched bases: 8. This CDR3 region has 18 residues. DNA for the CDR3: TGCAGCGTTGAAGGCCTCGGGACTAGCGGGGGAAACTCCTACGAGCAGTACTTC. Its protein is CSVEGLGTSGGNSYEQYF.

This clonotype showed up many times. The CDR3 here is CASSSPAGAYNEQFF. The CDR3 DNA reads TGTGCCAGTAGCTCCCCCGCGGGGGCGTATAATGAGCAGTTCTTC. V is TRBV19 and J is TRBJ2-1; D might be TRBD2 (7 bases). The V and J ends lost 6 bases and 7 bases respectively, with 19 bases between them. The CDR3 totals 15 residues. The germline CDR1 and CDR2 sequences are LNHDA and SQIVND (reference sequence).

This clonotype appeared a few times. V usage is TRBV5-1 and J usage is TRBJ2-1; TRBD2 matches at 8 bases. There are 16 residues in the CDR3. V dropped 0 bases and J dropped 7; count of bases not matched to a gene: 9. CDR1 and CDR2 from the germline V gene are SGHRS and YFSETQ. The CDR3 reads CASSLEAGRAANEQFF. The CDR3, as DNA: TGCGCCAGCAGCTTGGAGGCCGGGAGGGCCGCGAATGAGCAGTTCTTC. The full variable domain, completed using reference TRBV5-1 and TRBJ2-1, is KAGVTQTPRYLIKTRGQQVTLSCSPISGHRSVSWYQQTPGQGLQFLFEYFSETQRNKGNFPGRFSGRQFSNSRSEMNVSTLELGDSALYLCASSLEAGRAANEQFFGPGTRLTVL.

This clonotype was picked up many times. V and J are TRBV7-2 and TRBJ1-1, with D uncertain. Germline V gene sequence: CDR1 SGHTA, CDR2 FQGNSA. CDR3 size: 14 residues. The V end lost 5 bases, the J end lost 0 bases, and 10 bases lay between the germline ends. Here the CDR3 reads CASSQSRLNTEAFF. The CDR3 DNA is TGTGCCAGCAGCCAGAGCCGACTGAACACTGAAGCTTTCTTT.

This clonotype was seen many times. V usage is TRBV5-1 and J usage is TRBJ1-1, with 8 bases that match TRBD1. CDR3 length: 14 residues. J lost 2 bases, V lost 6 bases, and 6 bases had no gene match. Looked up from germline, CDR1 is SGHRS and CDR2 is YFSETQ. The CDR3 DNA follows: TGCGCCAGCACCAAGGACAGGGTTAACACTGAAGCTTTCTTT. It translates to CASTKDRVNTEAFF.

This clonotype has just a few counts. V usage is TRBV4-3 and J usage is TRBJ2-1; either TRBD1 or TRBD2 may supply D (5 bases each). There are 14 residues in the CDR3. With 5 bases removed from V and 10 bases from J, the gap between germline ends came to 18 bases. Per germline, CDR1 LGHNA and CDR2 YSLEER. The CDR3 nucleotides are TGCGCCAGCAGCGTGGTAAGGGACGTCTCGGAGCAGTTCTTC. It codes for CASSVVRDVSEQFF.

A few counts support this clonotype. This chain connects TRBV4-3 to TRBJ2-1; D possibly matches TRBD1 or TRBD2 (5 bases each). The CDR3 has 16 residues. Germline assignment: CDR1 LGHNA and CDR2 YSLEER. Trimming shortened V by 0 bases and J by 3 bases, and 12 bases separated the two germline ends. The CDR3 nucleotides are TGCGCCAGCAGCCAAGATCGACGGGACCGCTACAATGAGCAGTTCTTC. It encodes CASSQDRRDRYNEQFF.

In its sample, this clonotype was seen many times. The rearrangement links TRBV7-6 to TRBJ1-3, with D uncertain. The germline V and J ends were trimmed by 1 base and 1 base, with 5 bases remaining between them. Germline CDR1 and CDR2: SGHVS and FNYEAQ. The CDR3 spans 14 residues. The CDR3 reads CASSLDLSGNTIYF. The CDR3 DNA sequence: TGTGCCAGCAGCTTAGATCTATCTGGAAACACCATATATTTT.

This clonotype was observed at least ten times. The CDR3, as DNA: TGTGCCAGCAGCCGTCCCGGGACAGGGGGGATCCTAGCCAAAAACATTCAGTACTTC. The encoded protein is CASSRPGTGGILAKNIQYF. The V gene is TRBV12-3 or TRBV12-4, the J gene TRBJ2-4; 11 nucleotides agree with TRBD1. This CDR3 spans 19 amino acids. V shed 6 bases and J 0 bases; nucleotides not matched to a gene: 13.

This clonotype is a singleton in its sample. A read error may produce the germline difference seen at one junction end. This chain uses TRBV12-3 or TRBV12-4 with TRBJ2-7; a possible D gene is TRBD1 (5 bases). This CDR3 has 13 residues. This chain's CDR3 is CATSSRGFHEQYF. The CDR3 coding sequence is TGTGCCACCAGTTCTAGGGGTTTCCACGAGCAGTACTTC.

This clonotype was seen only a few times. V is TRBV20-1 and J is TRBJ1-4; D is possibly TRBD1 (6 bases). Germline V lookup: CDR1 DFQATT, CDR2 SNEGSKA (reference sequence). The CDR3 extends over 16 amino acids. With 6 bases removed from V and 0 bases from J, the gap between germline ends came to 17 bases. CDR3 sequence (DNA): TGCAGTGCCGCCCCAGGGGAGGGAGCAACTAATGAAAAACTGTTTTTT. The encoded protein is CSAAPGEGATNEKLFF.

A few counts support this clonotype. The rearrangement joins TRBV7-2 to TRBJ2-3, with unresolved D. Germline CDR1 and CDR2: SGHTA and FQGNSA. V lost 8 bases and J 0 bases, leaving 12 bases between the germline ends. CDR3 length: 14 amino acids. The CDR3 sequence: CASDQGSSTDTQYF. The CDR3 DNA sequence: TGTGCCAGCGACCAAGGCTCTAGCACAGATACGCAGTATTTT.

This clonotype was recorded many times. V is TRBV11-2 and J is TRBJ2-5, with TRBD2 matching 8 bases. From germline, CDR1 is SGHAT and CDR2 FQNNGV. This CDR3 has 13 amino acids. Trimming removed 3 bases from V and 5 bases from J; junction bases left unmatched: 2. CDR3 residues: CASSFSGMETQYF. The CDR3 nucleotides are TGTGCCAGCAGCTTTAGCGGGATGGAGACCCAGTACTTC. Filled out from reference TRBV11-2 and TRBJ2-5, the complete variable domain reads EAGVAQSPRYKIIEKRQSVAFWCNPISGHATLYWYQQILGQGPKLLIQFQNNGVVDDSQLPKDRFSAERLKGVDSTLKIQPAKLEDSAVYLCASSFSGMETQYFGPGTRLLVL.

This clonotype came up many times. The chain recombines TRBV12-3 or TRBV12-4 with TRBJ2-2; the D gene is possibly TRBD1 (5 bases). The CDR3 contains 13 residues. V lost 7 bases, J lost 5 bases, and 11 bases lay in between. The DNA for the CDR3 is TGTGCCAGCACCACAGGACGGACCGGGGAGCTGTTTTTT. As protein: CASTTGRTGELFF.

The chain joins TRBV2 to TRBJ2-7; 7 bases agree with TRBD1. Germline V gene sequence: CDR1 SNHLY, CDR2 FYNNEI. CDR3 length equals 13 residues. The junction had 4 bases not matched to a gene; V was cut back by 7 bases and J by 1 base. CDR3 region: CASIRDSSYEQYF. The CDR3 DNA follows: TGTGCCAGCATCAGGGACAGTTCCTACGAGCAGTACTTC.

This clonotype was observed at least ten times. The genes are TRBV7-2 and TRBJ2-1, with 12 bases identical to TRBD2. Trimming took 1 base from V and 9 from J; bases not matched to a gene: 4. This CDR3 has 15 amino acids. Per the germline V gene, CDR1 is SGHTA and CDR2 is FQGNSA. The CDR3 region is CASSLVSSGRGEQFF. DNA for the CDR3: TGTGCCAGCAGCTTAGTCTCTAGCGGGAGGGGTGAGCAGTTCTTC.